This note documents a single T cell receptor beta chain sequence. The antigen is not known. This entry is derived from a study of T-cell reconstitution after alpha-beta-depleted transplantation in children. CDR3 length: 15 amino acids. V was cut by 2 bases and J by 5 bases, with 15 bases left in between. Germline V gives CDR1 LGHDT, CDR2 YNNKEL (reference sequence). Points from the study as a whole: Newly made T cells mostly supplied T-cell counts and diversity one year after transplant. Surviving recipient T cells and thymic progenitors accounted for the high day-60 TCRbeta diversity observed in some patients. Reportedly, alpha-beta T cells present about two months post-transplant originated from several hundred expanded clones of graft origin.

The TCRbeta library incorporated unique molecular identifiers. TCRdb passed the PCR reads through MiXCR, listing each CDR3 protein once. Of some 110,000 distinct CDR3 sequences in the sample, 10% were seen once. The source of this sequence is a boy aged 2 to 10 with acute lymphoblastic leukemia, due to receive a stem cell transplant. The sequences come from PBMCs, collected before TCRalphabeta/CD19-depleted stem cell transplant. This chain connects TRBV3-1 to TRBJ1-1; D is unclear. The CDR3: CASSQYASSLTEAFF. CDR3 coding DNA: TGTGCCAGCAGCCAATATGCCAGTTCACTAACTGAAGCTTTCTTT.